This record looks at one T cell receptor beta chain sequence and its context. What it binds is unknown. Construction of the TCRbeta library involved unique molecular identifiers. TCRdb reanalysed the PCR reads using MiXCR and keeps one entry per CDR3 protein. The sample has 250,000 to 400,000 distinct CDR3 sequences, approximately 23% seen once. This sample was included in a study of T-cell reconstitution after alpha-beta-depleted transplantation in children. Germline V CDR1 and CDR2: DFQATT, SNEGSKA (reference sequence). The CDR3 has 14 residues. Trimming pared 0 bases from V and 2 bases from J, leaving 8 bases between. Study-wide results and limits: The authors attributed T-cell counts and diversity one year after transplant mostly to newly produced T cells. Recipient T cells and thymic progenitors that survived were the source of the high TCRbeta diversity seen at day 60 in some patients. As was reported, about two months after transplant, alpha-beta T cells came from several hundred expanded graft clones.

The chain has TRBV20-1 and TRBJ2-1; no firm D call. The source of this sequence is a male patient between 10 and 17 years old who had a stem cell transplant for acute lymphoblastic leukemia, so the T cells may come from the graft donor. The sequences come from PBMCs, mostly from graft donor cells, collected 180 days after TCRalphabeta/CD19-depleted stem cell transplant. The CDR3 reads CSAREADTYNEQFF. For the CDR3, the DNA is TGCAGTGCTAGAGAGGCTGATACCTACAATGAGCAGTTCTTC.